This T cell receptor beta chain was sequenced in a study of T-cell memory formation after mild COVID-19. Overall study context: TCR clustering was largely donor specific.

This clonotype was observed a few times. TCRdb itself ran the 5' RACE reads through MiXCR, one entry per CDR3 protein. The table lists about 600,000 distinct CDR3 sequences, about 22% of them singletons, with about 8.2% in the top ten. The CDR3 length is 11 residues. Germline V CDR1 and CDR2: DFQATT, SNEGSKA (reference sequence). With 6 bases removed from V and 3 bases from J, the gap between germline ends came to 9 bases. The origin of this receptor is an adult woman who had mild COVID-19 (a few samples of this study predate the infection). Cell type and time point are not known. Sequencing input: PBMCs or a T cell subset sorted from them (not recorded which). The chain uses TRBV20-1 and TRBJ2-7, with D perhaps TRBD1 (5 bases). The CDR3 nucleotides read TGCAGTGCGGAAAGGGGCTACGAGCAGTACTTC. Encoded protein: CSAERGYEQYF.